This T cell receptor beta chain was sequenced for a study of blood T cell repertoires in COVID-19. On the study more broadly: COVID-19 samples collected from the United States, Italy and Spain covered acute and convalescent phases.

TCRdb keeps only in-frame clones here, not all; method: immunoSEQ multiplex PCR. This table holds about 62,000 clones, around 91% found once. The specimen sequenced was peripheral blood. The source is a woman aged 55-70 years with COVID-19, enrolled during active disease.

CDR3 in amino acids: CASSHRDRAGNTIYF. The CDR3 DNA follows: TGTGCCAGCTCCCACCGGGACAGGGCTGGAAACACCATATATTTT. This sequence joins TRBV19 and TRBJ1-3; 9 bases line up with TRBD1. The CDR3 covers 15 residues. Per the germline V gene, CDR1 is LNHDA and CDR2 is SQIVND (reference sequence). V shed 9 bases and J 2 bases; nucleotides not matched to a gene: 8.